This entry describes one T cell receptor (beta chain). This clone was seen more than once but under ten times. What this receptor recognizes is not known. Per-nucleotide qualities are absent, and no much larger clonotype sits a single base away. The record originates from a study of blood T cell repertoires in COVID-19 (dated by TCRdb to the early 2020s). About the full investigation: Samples from collaborators originated in the United States, Italy and Spain and spanned both the acute and convalescent phases of COVID-19. The prospective study material was composed of cDNA or gDNA derived from T cells, B-cell-depleted T cells, or PBMCs. Deeply sampled blood TCRbeta repertoires from subjects exposed to, actively infected with, or recovered from COVID-19 were included in the dataset. The repertoires were made available in a free public database intended to serve as a resource for research on the immune response to SARS-CoV-2. The samples were drawn from two sources: the first 160 participants of the ongoing ImmuneRACE study, and 1,000 to 1,500 subjects contributed by 6 global collaborators. The sample metadata nearly always contained a de-identified subject ID, COVID-19 status, age in years and sex. HLA class I and class II types, where available, came from metadata supplied by the sample provider rather than from assay-based typing.

TCRbeta CDR3 regions were amplified from genomic DNA using the immunoSEQ Assay, a bias-controlled multiplex PCR. The original pipeline was this. The number of nucleated cells in each sample was estimated from the amplification of reference gene primers within the assay. To quantify the absolute abundance of each unique TCRbeta CDR3 rearrangement, sequence reads were collapsed and filtered. For each sample, productive Simpson clonality was calculated as the square root of Simpson's diversity index across productive rearrangements. TCRdb limited this immuneACCESS table to in-frame rearrangements with V and J called. A share of clones is missing; checked studies link under half to unresolved V genes, and the rest is unexplained. V and J calls and clone size are those listed in that table; D and trimming were worked out from the DNA. A total of about 180,000 clones appear in this sample, about 83% of them only once. The ten largest clones represent 1.5% of the sample.

Results and caveats for the whole study, not just this receptor: Clinical and demographic metadata were provided uncurated, with the amount varying by source and participant.

Whole blood was collected in K2EDTA tubes by collaborating institutions according to the institutions' own protocols. For TCRbeta analysis, collaborator samples were shipped as frozen whole blood, as isolated PBMCs, or as DNA extracted from either sample type. This receptor was obtained from a human donor in a cohort sampled during active COVID-19. The specimen sequenced was peripheral blood.

In nucleotides, the sequence is TGTGCCAGCAGCTTGGGAGGAGAAATAGGCGCAACTAATGAAAAACTGTTTTTT. The translation is CASSLGGEIGATNEKLFF. This receptor chain uses TRBV5-4 and TRBJ1-4, with the identity of the D gene unclear. Via the germline V gene (reference sequence), CDR1 is SGHNT and CDR2 YYREEE. V is cut by 0 bases and J by 0 bases, and the space between the germline ends is 15 bases. Counted from cysteine to phenylalanine, this CDR3 has 18 amino acids. Only the CDR3 DNA is retained, 54 bases long and in frame from the first base.